This TCR beta chain was captured in a study of cytomegalovirus exposure and HLA in healthy donors. Study conclusions and caveats: Three CMV-associated chains proved CMV antigen-specific in vitro.

Germline assignment: CDR1 SGHTA and CDR2 FQGNSA. J was trimmed by 3 bases and V by 5 bases; bases with no gene match: 1. The CDR3 sequence is 13 residues long. Researchers ran the PCR with 60 Vbeta and 13 Jbeta primers. TCRdb's table, derived via immunoSEQ multiplex PCR, lists solely in-frame clones and lacks some. Here the sample spans about 130,000 clones, roughly three quarters being singletons. This clone appeared once. Antigen unknown. The V call is TRBV7-2, the J call TRBJ2-1; 7 nucleotides align to TRBD2. The sample was PBMCs. The receptor's source is a man aged 25 to 40 in good health and CMV-seronegative. The CDR3 nucleotides read TGTGCCAGCAGCCGGGACTACTACAATGAGCAGTTCTTC. Its protein is CASSRDYYNEQFF.